This T cell receptor beta chain was captured by sequencing in a study of T-cell memory formation after mild COVID-19. Each CDR3 protein gets one entry after TCRdb re-called the 5' RACE reads with MiXCR. This sample has 70,000 to 100,000 distinct CDR3 sequences, with approximately 16% found just once. The table lists this clonotype with many counts. The germline V gene encodes CDR1 LGHNA and CDR2 YNFKEQ. Trimming removed 1 base at V and 4 bases at J, with 5 bases between. The CDR3 extends over 12 amino acids. Source material: PBMCs or a T cell subset sorted from them (not recorded which). The TCR sequence derives from a man aged 18 to 30 who had mild COVID-19 (a few samples of this study predate the infection). Cell type and time point are not known. This sequence joins TRBV4-2 and TRBJ2-7, with D tentatively TRBD1 (5 bases). CDR3: CASSQAGYEQYF. As DNA, the CDR3 is TGTGCCAGCAGCCAAGCAGGGTACGAGCAGTACTTC.